This record looks at one TCR beta chain sequence and its context. These data originate in a study of control samples from healthy donors and cancer patients. The protocol was immunoSEQ multiplex PCR, while the TCRdb copy is restricted to in-frame clones and leaves out a portion. The table has some 130,000 clones, approximately 92% seen once. The CDR3 covers 12 residues. The germline V gene encodes CDR1 MGHRA and CDR2 YSYEKL. The V end lost 3 bases, the J end lost 8 bases, and 10 bases lay between the germline ends. The receptor comes from a man in his forties in good health. The source material was blood. The chain uses TRBV4-1 and TRBJ1-2; D gene uncertain. The CDR3 sequence is CASSQVGLGYTF. CDR3 DNA: TGCGCCAGCAGCCAGGTGGGCTTAGGCTACACCTTC.